The entry below gives a single TCR beta chain sequence along with its context. Using its own MiXCR run on the 5' RACE reads, TCRdb lists one record per CDR3 protein. Of about 690,000 distinct CDR3 sequences listed, approximately 21% are singletons. This sample is drawn from a study of identical twins. Trimming at V came to 5 bases and at J to 6 bases, leaving 4 bases not matched to a gene. The germline V gene encodes CDR1 SGHDT and CDR2 YYEEEE. CDR3 length: 12 residues. This sample also appeared in a second study, on T cells expressing NK-cell markers. That paper states: An anti-gamma-delta TCR antibody confined sorting to alpha-beta TCR T cells across several of the experiments. Expanded NKG2C+ T cell clones had unclear HCMV specificity.

The sequenced sample consisted of PBMCs. The clonotype was recovered from a woman younger than 35 in good health. The chain couples TRBV5-6 to TRBJ1-1, with 7 nucleotides matching TRBD1. CDR3 nucleotide sequence: TGTGCCAGCAGTTCTGGGACAGCTGAAGCTTTCTTT. It translates to CASSSGTAEAFF.